These 3 T cell receptor beta chains were sequenced from one sample in a study of T cells in Graves' hyperthyroidism and ophthalmopathy. RNA transcripts provided the source from which TCR beta CDR3 regions were amplified. Initially, a first-round RT-PCR of the TCR CDR3 employed the HTBI primer set. TCRdb itself ran the multiplex PCR reads through MiXCR, one entry per CDR3 protein. The table shows a few hundred thousand distinct CDR3 sequences, with more than 20% occurring only once. Specimen: blood. The receptors come from a man aged 18 to 30 with Graves' hyperthyroidism.

Ten or more counts support this clonotype. This chain uses TRBV20-1 with TRBJ1-1; D unresolved. V lost 0 bases to trimming and J lost 0 bases, with 8 bases between them. Germline-derived CDR1 and CDR2 are DFQATT and SNEGSKA (reference sequence). The CDR3 extends over 14 amino acids. The CDR3 protein is CSARDNRLNTEAFF. The CDR3 DNA reads TGCAGTGCTAGAGATAATAGACTGAACACTGAAGCTTTCTTT.

This clonotype was counted ten times or more. This chain uses TRBV29-1 with TRBJ2-5; no reliable D call. The germline V gene has CDR1 SQVTM and CDR2 ANQGSEA. CDR3 length equals 13 residues. Trimming cost V 4 bases and J 5 bases, with 14 bases left between them. CDR3 sequence: CSVVGKVRETQYF. Here the CDR3 DNA reads TGCAGCGTTGTGGGGAAGGTACGGGAGACCCAGTACTTC.

The rearrangement joins TRBV20-1 to TRBJ2-2; D call uncertain. With 3 bases removed from V and 1 base from J, the gap between germline ends came to 6 bases. CDR1 is DFQATT and CDR2 is SNEGSKA in the germline V gene (reference sequence). The CDR3 length is 13 residues. In DNA form, the CDR3 reads TGCAGTGCTAGCGAAGGGAACACCGGGGAGCTGTTTTTT. It specifies CSASEGNTGELFF.